This T cell receptor beta chain was sequenced for a study of vaccination effects on CD4 cells after COVID-19. Study-wide context: Viral peptide pool expansion of antigen-specific CD4+ T cells preceded sequencing in the ViraFEST assay.

Worth noting for this clone: Its matching antigen is unknown.

Data came from immunoSEQ multiplex PCR; TCRdb stores just in-frame clones and leaves some out. Of more than 60,000 clones in the sample, over 70% were seen once. V dropped 8 bases and J dropped 3 bases, with 13 bases sitting between them. This CDR3 spans 13 amino acids. Per the germline V gene, CDR1 is LGHDT and CDR2 is YNNKEL (reference sequence). Upon completion of around 9 days in culture, CD4+ T cells were isolated. Either the mRNA-1273 or the BNT162b2 vaccine was given to participants as two doses. Previously uninfected by SARS-CoV-2, the vaccine recipients also showed negative nucleocapsid antibodies.

This specimen consisted of CD4+ T cells from PBMCs cultured without peptide, obtained after COVID-19 vaccination. This receptor was identified in a human donor who received a COVID-19 vaccine. The chain couples TRBV3-1 (or the pseudogene TRBV3-2) to TRBJ2-5; D remains ambiguous. CDR3: CASGGRWEETQYF. CDR3 coding DNA: TGTGCCAGCGGCGGCAGGTGGGAAGAGACCCAGTACTTC.